The T cell receptor (beta chain) described here comes from a study of graft-versus-host responses after intestinal transplantation. Study-level results: Within the allografts of patients who had graft-donor T cell macrochimerism, graft-versus-host to host-versus-graft clonal ratios were high. Early post-transplant HvG declines tracked with peak circulating GvH clone levels. GvH clones appeared in recipient marrow, some first in ileum or blood.

Remarks on this clone: Its target is not known.

The CDR3 is 14 residues long. V was pared by 6 bases and J by 4 bases, with 7 bases of the junction left unmatched. CDR1 is SGHRS, CDR2 YFSETQ, per germline. Method: immunoSEQ multiplex PCR; TCRdb's copy keeps in-frame clones and lacks some. The table has roughly 100,000 clones, around 92% seen once. This chain connects TRBV5-1 to TRBJ2-1, with 7 bases identical to TRBD1. The clonotype was recovered from a human donor who was the organ donor for an intestinal transplant. The sample in question was unstimulated CD4+ T cells sorted from spleen or lymph node cells, obtained before transplant. In DNA form, the CDR3 reads TGCGCCAGCATCCCCGGACAGGAGTACAATGAGCAGTTCTTC. Translating gives CASIPGQEYNEQFF.